This TCR beta chain was identified in a study of shared clonotypes between healthy human individuals (dated by TCRdb to about 2020). Concerning the study at large: A couple of women and three men aged 18 to 49 years were included in the cohort. For each donor, CD4 naive and CD4 memory were each given three plates, CD8 naive was given two plates, and CD8 memory was given one plate. To estimate repertoire size and how much clonotype sharing occurs between individuals, the study deeply sequenced the blood TCR repertoires of roughly 5 healthy adults. To increase sequencing depth and limit assay-specific biases, TCR repertoire library preparation and sequencing were carried out by different laboratories using diverse techniques. Between about 0.85 and 9.5 billion PBMCs per donor were obtained by leukapheresis. Results and caveats for the whole study, not just this receptor: Even with the large sequencing depth, rarefaction of the sorted-subset datasets indicated that sequencing was incomplete. Estimated clonotype richness was generally larger for naive than for memory subsets. When four donors were compared, the shared fraction of clonotypes was 5% to 6.5% for naive CD4, 3% to 4% for naive CD8, roughly 2.5% for memory CD4, and 0.4% for memory CD8. Clonotypes shared by all four sorted-subset donors showed higher generation probabilities than non-shared clonotypes. Based on pairwise subsampling, the degree of clonotype sharing among donors was expected to be affected by sequencing depth. Because the study included only a small number of donors, the genetic and exposure-history diversity represented was limited. Only blood was sampled, and tissue TCR repertoires likely differ from those in blood.

This clone has only one observation. Its recognized antigen is unknown. No quality values exist for individual bases; no much larger clone is one base distant. The identical CDR3 is also encoded by other nucleotide sequences in the sample. TCR CDR3 regions were amplified from genomic DNA by multiplex PCR using the deep immunoSEQ assay. For each cell subset, the extracted genomic DNA was distributed evenly across all wells of several immunoSEQ 96-well plates, and each plate served as one replicate. For sorted subsets, each replicate PCR was loaded with roughly 190 ng genomic DNA, equivalent to about 30,000 T cell genomes. Purified libraries were quantified with a Qubit 3.0 fluorometer, sized on a Bioanalyzer 2100, and re-quantified with the KAPA Library Quantification kit. Every immunoSEQ 96-well plate was sequenced on a separate single-read 150-cycle Illumina NextSeq 550 flow cell. The authors' pipeline ran thus. Because the immunoSEQ output included only junctional sequences and no quality scores, the filtering could not be the same as the filtering used for full-length reads. Sequences were annotated with PyIR, a Python wrapper for IgBLAST v1.9, using IMGT germline references to assign V/J genes and CDR3. Reads were filtered out if the reads had weak V/J assignments (E-value above 1e-6), no CDR3, stop codons, out-of-frame junctions, or ambiguous translated residues. V3J clonotypes were defined by identical inferred V gene, J gene, and CDR3 amino acid sequence. Percentage overlap between repertoires was calculated by dividing the number of shared unique clonotypes by the size of the smaller repertoire. RTK rarefaction, the Chao1 estimator, and Recon v2.1 estimates of unobserved clonotypes were used to assess repertoire richness. Generation probabilities were computed with OLGA for all TCRbeta clonotypes obtained by the gDNA method from a handful of donors. Here the immuneACCESS table is served through TCRdb, limited to in-frame sequences with V and J called. Missing clones are a known gap in these copies; in checked studies unresolved V genes cover under half, and the rest lacks a known reason. V and J calls and clone size are copied from that table; D and trimming were computed from the DNA. Counted in this sample were around 2,100,000 clones; approximately 94% of them appeared once. Roughly 1% of the sample lies in the top ten.

CD8 naive samples were obtained by positive selection for CCR7 among CD45RO-negative cells, yielding a CD45RA+CCR7+ population from which TemRA cells were excluded. Healthy HIV-negative adults with no recently reported acute infections or vaccinations were included as donors. All donors were Caucasian adults living in Nashville, Tennessee, USA. Blood was collected by leukapheresis, and PBMCs were isolated by Ficoll-Histopaque density gradient centrifugation and then cryopreserved in liquid nitrogen vapor phase. Purity and quantity of every magnetically sorted T cell population were checked by analytical flow cytometry. Each sorted fraction had its genomic DNA isolated and then quantified by UV absorbance on a Nanodrop 2000c. CDR1 and CDR2 were assigned from the germline V gene (reference sequence) as MNHEY and SMNVEV. V loses 6 bases, J loses 0 bases, and the germline ends lie 9 bases apart. The CDR3 covers 13 residues, taking in both the cysteine and the phenylalanine. Of the read, only the CDR3 DNA is kept; its 39 bases are in frame from base 1.

The chain is assembled from TRBV27 and TRBJ2-7; the D gene identity is not certain. The sequenced material came from naive CD8+ T cells sorted from blood. The cell subset or site label of this sample denotes: CD45RA+CCR7+. The source of this sequence is a young man in good health. The DNA sequence reads TGTGCCAGCAGAGGCCTAAGCTCCTACGAGCAGTACTTC. Its coded protein is CASRGLSSYEQYF.